The 20 T cell receptor beta chains given below trace back to one sample, sequenced in a study of CD8 T cells in Susac syndrome (dated by TCRdb to the late 2010s). Libraries were made using the immunoSEQ multiplex PCR assay. RNA was extracted with the RNeasy kit and roughly 0.5 to 1 ug was reverse transcribed using random hexamers. The public reads were reanalyzed by TCRdb: fastp trimming at Q25, MiXCR alignment, in-frame beta chains only. Rows with one shared CDR3 protein collapse into an entry with the most common genes and DNA. Across this sample there are roughly 400,000 distinct CDR3 sequences, with approximately 85% seen only once. The top ten constitute about 0.12% of the sample. Sequencing was done on a sample of CD8+ T cells from PBMCs. The receptors originated from a human donor with multiple sclerosis.

The J gene is TRBJ1-1, the V gene TRBV29-1; no clear D gene. This CDR3 has 10 residues. Germline assignment: CDR1 SQVTM and CDR2 ANQGSEA. V lost 4 bases and J lost 5, with 5 bases in between. CDR3 residues: CSVAPTEAFF. The CDR3 DNA sequence: TGCAGCGTTGCTCCGACTGAAGCTTTCTTT.

The CDR3 reads CSVVEPNTGELFF. The CDR3 DNA reads as TGCAGCGTTGTGGAGCCTAACACCGGGGAGCTGTTTTTT. This rearrangement joins TRBV29-1 to TRBJ2-2; D is unclear. The CDR3 consists of 13 residues. Germline V lookup: CDR1 SQVTM, CDR2 ANQGSEA. Trimming removed 4 bases from V and 2 bases from J, with 8 bases in between.

The rearrangement joins TRBV11-2 to TRBJ2-5; no clear D. CDR1 and CDR2 from the germline V gene are SGHAT and FQNNGV. CDR3 size: 11 residues. Trimming removed 6 bases from V and 6 bases from J, with 8 bases in between. The CDR3 spells CASSSQQTQYF. CDR3 nucleotide sequence: TGTGCCAGCAGTTCACAGCAGACCCAGTACTTC. The full variable domain, with the rest looked up from reference TRBV11-2 and TRBJ2-5, is EAGVAQSPRYKIIEKRQSVAFWCNPISGHATLYWYQQILGQGPKLLIQFQNNGVVDDSQLPKDRFSAERLKGVDSTLKIQPAKLEDSAVYLCASSSQQTQYFGPGTRLLVL.

The chain uses TRBV27 and TRBJ2-5; D ambiguous. The CDR3 is 20 residues long. Germline V gene lookup returns CDR1 MNHEY and CDR2 SMNVEV (reference sequence). V lost 2 bases and J lost 2, with 27 bases in between. The CDR3 loop is CASSLNPIVGPRSLQETQYF. In DNA, the CDR3 is TGTGCCAGCAGTTTAAACCCGATTGTAGGACCCCGGAGCTTACAAGAGACCCAGTACTTC.

V usage is TRBV7-9 and J usage is TRBJ2-2; TRBD2 might be the D (7 bases). Germline values: CDR1 SEHNR, CDR2 FQNEAQ (reference sequence). Trimming pared 5 bases from V and 4 bases from J, leaving 20 bases between. CDR3 size: 17 residues. The CDR3, as DNA: TGTGCCAGCAGCCCCCTGTTGGGGGGGGGCGGCACCGGGGAGCTGTTTTTT. It codes for CASSPLLGGGGTGELFF.

The chain carries TRBV15 and TRBJ2-1, with a weak D call TRBD2 (7 bases). V lost 2 bases and J lost 5, with 22 bases in between. CDR1 and CDR2 from the germline V gene are LNHNV and YYDKDF (reference sequence). The CDR3 loop spans 18 amino acids. The CDR3: CATSRLAPGRGAHNEQFF. DNA of the CDR3: TGTGCCACCAGCAGATTAGCCCCGGGACGGGGGGCCCACAATGAGCAGTTCTTC.

The chain recombines TRBV28 with TRBJ2-1, with 9 bases aligning to TRBD2. Trimming took 3 bases from V and 4 from J; bases not matched to a gene: 10. In germline, CDR1 is MDHEN, CDR2 SYDVKM. The CDR3 totals 17 residues. The CDR3 DNA is TGTGCCAGCAGTTTCCCCCTGGCTAGCGGGAAATACAATGAGCAGTTCTTC. Its protein is CASSFPLASGKYNEQFF.

The chain combines TRBV4-1 with TRBJ2-1; the match to TRBD2 covers 14 bases. This CDR3 spans 17 amino acids. The junction had 11 bases not matched to a gene; V was cut back by 4 bases and J by 9 bases. Germline assignment: CDR1 MGHRA and CDR2 YSYEKL. CDR3: CASSPEVGTSGSGEQFF. CDR3 in DNA: TGCGCCAGCAGCCCGGAGGTCGGGACTAGCGGGAGCGGTGAGCAGTTCTTC.

CDR3 sequence: CASSERISGSTDTQYF. The CDR3 DNA follows: TGCGCCAGCAGTGAGAGGATTAGCGGGAGCACAGATACGCAGTATTTT. This sequence joins TRBV10-1 and TRBJ2-3, with 7 nucleotides matching TRBD2. The CDR3 sequence is 16 residues long. Germline-derived CDR1 and CDR2 are WNHNN and SYGVQD (reference sequence). V was clipped by 2 bases and J by 0 bases; unmatched bases: 5.

The rearrangement joins TRBV5-6 to TRBJ1-2; the D is unclear. The V end lost 1 base, the J end lost 1 base, and 8 bases lay between the germline ends. The CDR3 has 14 amino acids. Per germline, CDR1 SGHDT and CDR2 YYEEEE. CDR3: CASSLRSLNYGYTF. The CDR3 nucleotides are TGTGCCAGCAGCTTGAGGAGCCTTAACTATGGCTACACCTTC.

This sequence joins TRBV4-2 and TRBJ1-6; 7 nucleotides match TRBD1. This CDR3 is 16 amino acids long. Germline V gene data show CDR1 as LGHNA and CDR2 as YNFKEQ. V was clipped by 1 base and J by 6 bases; unmatched bases: 6. CDR3 protein: CASSQGTGEGNSPLHF. The CDR3 nucleotides are TGTGCCAGCAGCCAAGGAACAGGGGAGGGTAATTCACCCCTCCACTTT.

The V gene is TRBV19, the J gene TRBJ2-3; D uncertain. V lost 3 bases and J 1 base, leaving 14 bases between the germline ends. The CDR3 sequence is 16 residues long. Germline lookup yields CDR1 LNHDA and CDR2 SQIVND (reference sequence). The CDR3 DNA reads as TGTGCCAGTAGTATGGAAAGGACCCGGGGCACAGATACGCAGTATTTT. Its translation is CASSMERTRGTDTQYF.

The gene calls are TRBV2 and TRBJ2-3; D call uncertain. Trimming shortened V by 0 bases and J by 1 base, and 8 bases separated the two germline ends. CDR3 length: 15 amino acids. Germline V lookup: CDR1 SNHLY, CDR2 FYNNEI. CDR3 region: CASSEAPVGTDTQYF. In DNA, the CDR3 is TGTGCCAGCAGTGAAGCCCCGGTCGGCACAGATACGCAGTATTTT.

The chain recombines TRBV12-3 or TRBV12-4 with TRBJ2-3; 11 positions agree with TRBD2. J was trimmed by 4 bases and V by 3 bases; bases with no gene match: 6. The CDR3 covers 16 residues. CDR3 coding DNA: TGTGCCAGCAGTTTCAATAGCGGGGGGGCAGCAGATACGCAGTATTTT. The encoded protein is CASSFNSGGAADTQYF.

The chain carries TRBV7-6 and TRBJ1-1; D perhaps matches TRBD1 (6 bases). This CDR3 has 12 residues. V lost 5 bases to trimming and J lost 11 bases, with 15 bases between them. Germline lookup yields CDR1 SGHVS and CDR2 FNYEAQ. CDR3 in DNA: TGTGCCAGCAGCCCCGACGGGGGCAGGGCTTTCTTT. Residues: CASSPDGGRAFF.

The chain links TRBV29-1 to TRBJ1-5, with D maybe TRBD1 (5 bases). The germline CDR1 and CDR2 sequences are SQVTM and ANQGSEA. CDR3 length: 11 residues. V gave up 4 bases and J gave up 7 bases, with 8 bases separating them. The CDR3 bases are TGCAGCGTTGGGGGGGAACAGCCCCAGCATTTT. The encoded protein is CSVGGEQPQHF. The full variable domain, rest sourced from reference TRBV29-1 and TRBJ1-5, is SAVISQKPSRDICQRGTSLTIQCQVDSQVTMMFWYRQQPGQSLTLIATANQGSEATYESGFVIDKFPISRPNLTFSTLTVSNMSPEDSSIYLCSVGGEQPQHFGDGTRLSIL.

The chain uses TRBV20-1 and TRBJ1-1; 11 bases are shared with TRBD1. The germline V gene has CDR1 DFQATT and CDR2 SNEGSKA (reference sequence). This CDR3 has 13 residues. V lost 6 bases, J lost 5 bases, and 5 bases stayed unmatched. In DNA, the CDR3 is TGCAGTGCCGGACAGGGGGCGGGGACTGAAGCTTTCTTT. It encodes CSAGQGAGTEAFF.

In DNA form, the CDR3 reads TGTGCCAGCAGCCCCACCCTGAGCCCCACAGATACGCAGTATTTT. Encoded protein: CASSPTLSPTDTQYF. The chain couples TRBV6-5 to TRBJ2-3; D not resolved. This CDR3 has 15 residues. Germline CDR1 reads MNHEY; CDR2 reads SVGAGI. The V end lost 6 bases, the J end lost 2 bases, and 15 bases lay between the germline ends.

V and J are TRBV7-9 and TRBJ2-5, with 7 positions matching TRBD1. The germline V gene has CDR1 SEHNR and CDR2 FQNEAQ (reference sequence). The CDR3 consists of 15 residues. J gave up 2 bases and V 5 bases, and 8 bases lay outside the gene matches. CDR3 in DNA: TGTGCCAGCAGCCCCGGGACAGTCGTACAAGAGACCCAGTACTTC. Encoded protein: CASSPGTVVQETQYF. The whole variable domain, filled in from reference TRBV7-9 and TRBJ2-5, reads DTGVSQNPRHKITKRGQNVTFRCDPISEHNRLYWYRQTLGQGPEFLTYFQNEAQLEKSRLLSDRFSAERPKGSFSTLEIQRTEQGDSAMYLCASSPGTVVQETQYFGPGTRLLVL.

This clonotype came up once. V usage is TRBV4-1 and J usage is TRBJ1-3; perhaps TRBD1 as D (5 bases). Trimming took off 1 base at V and 2 bases at J, with 15 bases between the two ends. CDR1 is MGHRA and CDR2 is YSYEKL in the germline V gene. The CDR3 is 17 amino acids. The CDR3 DNA reads as TGCGCCAGCAGCCAAGGGGGGTCTCTCAGCCCTGGAAACACCATATATTTT. The encoded protein is CASSQGGSLSPGNTIYF.